The T cell receptor beta chain under discussion was sequenced for a study of Graves' ophthalmopathy and Graves' hyperthyroidism. This clonotype was observed at least ten times. From germline, CDR1 is LGHDT and CDR2 YNNKEL (reference sequence). This CDR3 is built from 11 residues. Trimming removed 3 bases from V and 5 bases from J, with 5 bases in between. Scientists amplified the TCR beta CDR3 regions from RNA transcripts. Investigators did first-round RT-PCR with HTBI primers, then second-round multiplex PCR. TCRdb analysed the multiplex PCR reads with MiXCR anew, one entry per CDR3 protein. The data show hundreds of thousands of distinct CDR3 sequences, with around a fifth seen just once and more than 5.5% held by the top ten.

The chain employs TRBV3-1 and TRBJ2-7; D gene unclear. Sequenced sample: peripheral blood. This sequence originates from a young woman with stable Graves' hyperthyroidism. Some clones in this sample may be carry-over from other donors' samples. The CDR3 region is CASSHRDEQYF. The CDR3 region has the DNA TGTGCCAGCAGCCACAGAGACGAGCAGTACTTC.